This T cell receptor beta chain was found in a study of T-cell reconstitution after alpha-beta-depleted transplantation in children. Overall study findings and caveats: T-cell counts and diversity at one year following transplant were attributed mainly to newly produced T cells. Expanded clones from the graft, numbering several hundred, reportedly supplied alpha-beta T cells about two months after transplant. Surviving recipient cells, namely T cells and thymic progenitors, were the source of high day-60 TCRbeta diversity in some patients.

With respect to this clonotype: Its antigen is not known.

Unique molecular identifiers were built into the TCRbeta library. TCRdb used MiXCR to reprocess the PCR reads, holding one entry per CDR3 protein. The repertoire holds some 180,000 distinct CDR3 sequences, with about 7% as singletons. The V gene lost 8 bases and the J gene lost 0 bases, with 15 bases spanning the gap. The CDR3 covers 15 residues. Germline V gene lookup returns CDR1 MNHNS and CDR2 SASEGT. The source is a boy between 2 and 15 years old with acute lymphoblastic leukemia, due to receive a stem cell transplant. The specimen comprised PBMCs, sampled before TCRalphabeta/CD19-depleted stem cell transplant. The chain carries TRBV6-1 and TRBJ2-3, with D possibly TRBD2 on 6 matching bases. DNA of the CDR3: TGTGCCAGCGGCTGGGGGGAGAAAAGCACAGATACGCAGTATTTT. Protein sequence: CASGWGEKSTDTQYF.